These 17 T cell receptor beta chains originate from one sample sequenced in a study of cytotoxic CD8 clonotypes in ibrutinib-treated CLL. The table came from immunoSEQ multiplex PCR; TCRdb's copy has only in-frame clones and leaves some out. The table lists about 84,000 clones, 85% to 90% of them singletons. The sample consisted of PBMCs, taken before ibrutinib treatment. These receptors were collected from a human donor with chronic lymphocytic leukemia.

The gene calls are TRBV9 and TRBJ2-5, with D tentatively TRBD2 (6 bases). CDR1 and CDR2 (germline): SGDLS, YYNGEE. V was trimmed by 0 bases and J by 4 bases, leaving 10 bases between them. The CDR3 is made up of 14 amino acids. The CDR3 sequence: CASSVAVGGETQYF. The CDR3 nucleotides read TGTGCCAGCAGCGTAGCTGTCGGGGGAGAGACCCAGTACTTC.

The V call is TRBV7-8, the J call TRBJ2-7; D is perhaps TRBD1 (6 bases). The CDR3 has 15 amino acids. The ends were cut back, 4 bases at V and 7 bases at J, with 20 bases in the middle. CDR1 SGHVS and CDR2 FQNEAQ come from the germline V gene. For the CDR3, the DNA is TGTGCCAGCAGCTCCCCCAGGGGTGGCAGTGAGGAGCAGTACTTC. Its translation: CASSSPRGGSEEQYF.

The rearrangement joins TRBV5-1 to TRBJ1-3; 11 bases agree with TRBD1. CDR1 is SGHRS, CDR2 YFSETQ, per germline. The J segment lost 3 bases and the V segment lost 1 base, leaving 15 bases of the junction unmatched. CDR3 length equals 20 residues. Written as DNA, the CDR3 is TGCGCCAGCAGCTTGACAGCACCGGGACAGGGGGGTTTTGGTGGAAACACCATATATTTT. It encodes CASSLTAPGQGGFGGNTIYF.

This chain links TRBV19 with TRBJ1-1; D remains unclear. This CDR3 spans 14 amino acids. The V gene lost 3 bases and the J gene lost 1 base, with 9 bases spanning the gap. Germline V CDR1 and CDR2: LNHDA, SQIVND (reference sequence). The CDR3: CASSIDRTNTEAFF. The CDR3 DNA is TGTGCCAGTAGTATTGATAGGACGAACACTGAAGCTTTCTTT.

The V gene is TRBV27, the J gene TRBJ2-3, with 14 bases aligning to TRBD2. Trimming took 2 bases from V and 0 from J; bases not matched to a gene: 4. The CDR3 is made up of 18 amino acids. The germline V gene has CDR1 MNHEY and CDR2 SMNVEV (reference sequence). In DNA, the CDR3 is TGTGCCAGCAGTTTAGGGGGACTAGCGGGGGCGAGCACAGATACGCAGTATTTT. The encoded protein is CASSLGGLAGASTDTQYF.

The chain couples TRBV7-2 to TRBJ2-3; D is unclear. This CDR3 is 16 amino acids long. The V gene's germline CDR1 is SGHTA and CDR2 FQGNSA. Trimming took off 1 base at V and 1 base at J, with 12 bases between the two ends. CDR3 DNA sequence: TGTGCCAGCAGCTTAGAGGGTCCCTTTGGCACAGATACGCAGTATTTT. Translated, it gives CASSLEGPFGTDTQYF.

The chain has TRBV4-2 and TRBJ2-7; D not resolved. This CDR3 contains 14 residues. Trimming left V 1 base short and J 6 bases short, with 13 bases between. Germline CDR1 and CDR2: LGHNA and YNFKEQ. CDR3 in amino acids: CASSQAASRAEQYF. CDR3 DNA sequence: TGTGCCAGCAGCCAAGCCGCGTCTAGAGCCGAGCAGTACTTC.

The gene calls are TRBV10-2 and TRBJ1-2, with D hard to call. Deletions cut 8 bases from V and 6 bases from J, with 19 bases between. The CDR3 consists of 14 residues. Germline CDR1 and CDR2: WSHSY and SAAADI. CDR3 coding DNA: TGCGCCAGCTCTATTGTTGGGCAGTACAATGGCTACACCTTC. The encoded protein is CASSIVGQYNGYTF.

This sequence joins TRBV7-3 and TRBJ1-1, with D unclear. V was clipped by 6 bases and J by 0 bases, with 8 bases between them. The CDR3 is 13 residues long. The V gene's germline CDR1 is SGHTA and CDR2 FQGTGA. CDR3 region: CASSDRMNTEAFF. CDR3 in DNA: TGTGCCAGCAGTGACCGTATGAACACTGAAGCTTTCTTT. Combining the CDR3 with reference TRBV7-3 and TRBJ1-1 gives the whole variable domain GAGVSQTPSNKVTEKGKYVELRCDPISGHTALYWYRQSLGQGPEFLIYFQGTGAADDSGLPNDRFFAVRPEGSVSTLKIQRTERGDSAVYLCASSDRMNTEAFFGQGTRLTVV.

The V gene is TRBV7-9, the J gene TRBJ1-3; D not certain. CDR3 size: 17 residues. Trimming removed 3 bases at V and 1 base at J, with 16 bases between. Germline V gene lookup returns CDR1 SEHNR and CDR2 FQNEAQ (reference sequence). Here the CDR3 reads CASSFSTTRESGNTIYF. The DNA for the CDR3 is TGTGCCAGCAGCTTCAGCACGACACGCGAATCTGGAAACACCATATATTTT.

The chain employs TRBV5-1 and TRBJ2-7; 9 nucleotides align to TRBD2. In germline, CDR1 is SGHRS, CDR2 YFSETQ. The CDR3 runs to 16 residues. J was trimmed by 2 bases and V by 0 bases; bases with no gene match: 6. The CDR3: CASSLARAGGTYEQYF. The CDR3 coding sequence is TGCGCCAGCAGCTTGGCCCGGGCGGGGGGGACCTACGAGCAGTACTTC.

The rearrangement joins TRBV30 to TRBJ1-1, with D possibly TRBD1 on 6 matching bases. V lost 1 base and J 1 base, leaving 13 bases between the germline ends. This CDR3 comprises 15 residues. Germline V gene sequence: CDR1 GTSNPN, CDR2 SVGIG (reference sequence). Here the CDR3 reads CAWSAETGKNTEAFF. The DNA of the CDR3 is TGTGCCTGGAGTGCTGAGACAGGAAAGAACACTGAAGCTTTCTTT.

In this sample, this clone turned up once. This chain links TRBV29-1 with TRBJ2-7, with 7 bases lining up with TRBD2. The CDR3 spans 14 residues. The germline V gene encodes CDR1 SQVTM and CDR2 ANQGSEA. With V trimmed by 1 base and J by 0 bases, 3 bases remained unmatched. CDR3 sequence: CSVEVLAASYEQYF. CDR3 DNA: TGCAGCGTTGAAGTCCTAGCGGCCTCCTACGAGCAGTACTTC.

The gene calls are TRBV7-8 and TRBJ2-3, with unresolved D. Trimming removed 2 bases at V and 6 bases at J, with 9 bases between. The CDR3 totals 13 residues. CDR1 and CDR2 (germline): SGHVS, FQNEAQ. In DNA form, the CDR3 reads TGTGCCAGCAGCTTAACGTTTGGGGATACGCAGTATTTT. Translating gives CASSLTFGDTQYF.

This clone was seen ten or more times. The chain recombines TRBV10-3 with TRBJ2-3; 8 positions agree with TRBD2. The CDR3 spans 15 residues. The J segment lost 3 bases and the V segment lost 6 bases, leaving 8 bases of the junction unmatched. Germline loops: CDR1 ENHRY, CDR2 SYGVKD. For the CDR3, the DNA is TGTGCCATCAGCCAAGCAGCGGGAGAAACAGATACGCAGTATTTT. It yields the protein CAISQAAGETDTQYF.

The J gene is TRBJ1-2, the V gene TRBV15; D unresolved. V was pared by 1 base and J by 10 bases, with 16 bases between. In germline, CDR1 is LNHNV, CDR2 YYDKDF (reference sequence). The CDR3 length is 14 residues. DNA of the CDR3: TGTGCCACCAGCAGAGCAGACGGTGGATATCTCTACACCTTC. It encodes CATSRADGGYLYTF. Complete variable domain (other parts from reference TRBV15 and TRBJ1-2): DAMVIQNPRYQVTQFGKPVTLSCSQTLNHNVMYWYQQKSSQAPKLLFHYYDKDFNNEADTPDNFQSRRPNTSFCFLDIRSPGLGDTAMYLCATSRADGGYLYTFGSGTRLTVV.

The chain is built from TRBV9 and TRBJ1-5, with D perhaps TRBD1 (6 bases). This CDR3 has 14 residues. CDR1 is SGDLS and CDR2 is YYNGEE in the germline V gene. Trimming left V 3 bases short and J 6 bases short, with 13 bases between. The CDR3 coding sequence is TGTGCCAGCAGCGACCGGGACATTGGTCAGCCCCAGCATTTT. This translates into CASSDRDIGQPQHF.